The source of this T cell receptor (gamma chain) is a study of gamma-delta chains in newborns, infants, children. TCRdb reprocessed the reads through CATT. The sample lists over a thousand gamma-chain clones, approximately 35% occurring once. Germline CDR1 is GITISATS and CDR2 is ISYDGTV (reference sequence). CDR3 length: 13 residues. V shed 6 bases and J 10 bases; nucleotides not matched to a gene: 3. The chain has TRGV9 and TRGJP. In the absence of a J gene in TCRdb, the DNA was matched to germline to assign it here. Sequences were obtained from blood. The clonotype originates from a child who was a newborn, infant or young child, either healthy, febrile or measles-vaccinated (not recorded which). The CDR3 loop reads CALWYLGKKIKVF. CDR3 nucleotides: TGTGCCTTGTGGTACTTGGGCAAAAAAATCAAGGTATTT.